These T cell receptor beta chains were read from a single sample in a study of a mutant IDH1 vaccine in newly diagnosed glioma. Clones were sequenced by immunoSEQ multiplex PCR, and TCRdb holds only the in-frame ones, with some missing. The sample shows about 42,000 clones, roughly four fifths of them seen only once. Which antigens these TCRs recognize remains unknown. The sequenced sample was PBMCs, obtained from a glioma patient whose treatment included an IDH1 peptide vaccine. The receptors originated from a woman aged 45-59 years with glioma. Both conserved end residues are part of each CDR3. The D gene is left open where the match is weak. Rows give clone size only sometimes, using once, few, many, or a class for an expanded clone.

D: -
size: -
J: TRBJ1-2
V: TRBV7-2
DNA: TGTGCCAGCAGTATACTTCAGGGCCTTGGATCCTATGGCTACACCTTC
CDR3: CASSILQGLGSYGYTF

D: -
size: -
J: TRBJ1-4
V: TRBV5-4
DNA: TGTGCCAGCAGCGCTGGACGGTCGAATGAAAAACTGTTTTTT
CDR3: CASSAGRSNEKLFF

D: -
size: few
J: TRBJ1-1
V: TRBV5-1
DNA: TGCGCCAGCAGCCACCTCGCAGACACTGAAGCTTTCTTT
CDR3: CASSHLADTEAFF

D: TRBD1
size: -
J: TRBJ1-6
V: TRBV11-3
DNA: TGTGCCAGCAGCAAATTTACCGGGACAGGGATTTACTCACCCCTCCACTTT
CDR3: CASSKFTGTGIYSPLHF

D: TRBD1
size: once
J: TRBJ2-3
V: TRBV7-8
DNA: TGTGCCAGCAGCTGGGGACAGGGGGACACAGATACGCAGTATTTT
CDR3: CASSWGQGDTDTQYF

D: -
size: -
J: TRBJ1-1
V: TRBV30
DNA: TGTGCCCGCCGGGAGAGGGGAAGGAGTATAGGAGCTTTCTTT
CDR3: CARRERGRSIGAFF

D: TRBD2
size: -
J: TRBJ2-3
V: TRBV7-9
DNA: TGTGCCAGCAGCTTAGTGGGACTATCTAGCACAGATACGCAGTATTTT
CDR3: CASSLVGLSSTDTQYF

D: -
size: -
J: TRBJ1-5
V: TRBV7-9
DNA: TGTGCCAGCAGCACCTCATGGGAGGGCAATCAGCCCCAGCATTTT
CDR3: CASSTSWEGNQPQHF

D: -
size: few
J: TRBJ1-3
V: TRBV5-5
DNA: TGTGCCAGCAGCTTGGGCGCGAGTAGCTCTGGAAACACCATATATTTT
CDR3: CASSLGASSSGNTIYF

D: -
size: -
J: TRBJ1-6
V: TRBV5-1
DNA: TGCGCCAGCAGCCCCTTTGAAGGGTGGAATTCACCCCTCCACTTT
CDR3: CASSPFEGWNSPLHF

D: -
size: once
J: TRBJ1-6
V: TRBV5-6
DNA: TGTGCCAGCAGCCGGGTGGCAGGGACCTTTAACTCCTATAATTCACCCCTCCACTTT
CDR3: CASSRVAGTFNSYNSPLHF

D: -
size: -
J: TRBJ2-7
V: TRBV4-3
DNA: TGCGCCAGCAGCCAAGTCGGCAGCTCCTACGAGCAGTACTTC
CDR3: CASSQVGSSYEQYF

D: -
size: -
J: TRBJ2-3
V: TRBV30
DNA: TGTGCCTGGAGTCCCCTAGATACGCAGTATTTT
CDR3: CAWSPLDTQYF

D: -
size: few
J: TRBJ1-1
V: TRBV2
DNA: TGTGCCAGCGGAGTTGAGGGGACTGAAGCTTTCTTT
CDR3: CASGVEGTEAFF

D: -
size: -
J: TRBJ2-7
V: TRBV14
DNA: TGTGCCAGCAGCCTCCCCGGAAGGAGCTCCTACGAGCAGTACTTC
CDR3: CASSLPGRSSYEQYF

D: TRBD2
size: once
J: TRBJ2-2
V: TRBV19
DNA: TGTGCCAGTAGGTTAGCGGGGAACACCGGGGAGCTGTTTTTT
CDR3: CASRLAGNTGELFF

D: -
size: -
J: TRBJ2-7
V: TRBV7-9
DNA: TGTGCCAGCAGCCCCTATGGGACTGGATCCTACGAGCAGTACTTC
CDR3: CASSPYGTGSYEQYF

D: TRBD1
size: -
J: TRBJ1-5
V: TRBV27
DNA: TGTGCCAGCAGTCTGACAGGGGTGAGCAATCAGCCCCAGCATTTT
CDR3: CASSLTGVSNQPQHF

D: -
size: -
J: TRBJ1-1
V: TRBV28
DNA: TGTGCCAGCAGTCCCGATTCCCGACCGGGCGCCACTGAAGCTTTCTTT
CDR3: CASSPDSRPGATEAFF

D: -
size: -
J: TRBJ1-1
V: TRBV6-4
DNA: TGTGCCAGCAGTGACTCGAGCAGGGCAAACACTGAAGCTTTCTTT
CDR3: CASSDSSRANTEAFF

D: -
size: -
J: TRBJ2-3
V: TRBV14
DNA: TGTGCCAGCAGCCAAGCCGTCCTCTCAGATACGCAGTATTTT
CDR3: CASSQAVLSDTQYF

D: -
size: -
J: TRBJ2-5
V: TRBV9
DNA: TGTGCCAGCAGCGTCAATCAGGGTTGGGAGACCCAGTACTTC
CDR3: CASSVNQGWETQYF

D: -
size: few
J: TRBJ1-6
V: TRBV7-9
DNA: TGTGCCAGCAGCTTGGACGGCGCGAGGGCGAATTCACCCCTCCACTTT
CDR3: CASSLDGARANSPLHF

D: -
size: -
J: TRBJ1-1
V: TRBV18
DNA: TGTGCCAGCTCACCAACTATGGCACAGTTGAACACTGAAGCTTTCTTT
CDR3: CASSPTMAQLNTEAFF

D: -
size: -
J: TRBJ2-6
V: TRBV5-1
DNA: TGCGCCAGCAGCTTGGAAGGGGCGGGTGGGGCCAACGTCCTGACTTTC
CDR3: CASSLEGAGGANVLTF

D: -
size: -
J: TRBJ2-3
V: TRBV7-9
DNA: TGTGCCAGCAGCTCAGGATCGTCGCAGTATAAGGATACGCAGTATTTT
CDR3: CASSSGSSQYKDTQYF

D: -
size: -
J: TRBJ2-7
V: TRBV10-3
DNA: TGTGCCATCAAGTCCGTAGAGTGGTCGGCATACGAGCAGTACTTC
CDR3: CAIKSVEWSAYEQYF

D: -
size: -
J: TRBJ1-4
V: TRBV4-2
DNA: TGTGCCAGCAGCCAAGTAGGTCCCGAAAAACTGTTTTTT
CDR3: CASSQVGPEKLFF

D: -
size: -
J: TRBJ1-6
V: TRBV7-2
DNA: TGTGCCAGCAGCTACTACAGGGCTGGGAATTCACCCCTCCACTTT
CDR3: CASSYYRAGNSPLHF

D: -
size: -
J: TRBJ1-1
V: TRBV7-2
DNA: TGTGCCAGCAGCCCGCAGTTGAACACTGAAGCTTTCTTT
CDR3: CASSPQLNTEAFF

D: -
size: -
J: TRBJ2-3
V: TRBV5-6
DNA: TGTGCCAGCAACCGACAGGGACTCACAGATACGCAGTATTTT
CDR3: CASNRQGLTDTQYF

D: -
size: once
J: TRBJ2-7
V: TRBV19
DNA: TGTGCCACCGGGGGGGGGACAGGGAGCAGAGAGCAGTACTTC
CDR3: CATGGGTGSREQYF

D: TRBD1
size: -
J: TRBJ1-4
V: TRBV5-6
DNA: TGTGCCAGCAGTTCTTTGACAGGGGGCAGGGAAAAACTGTTTTTT
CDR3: CASSSLTGGREKLFF

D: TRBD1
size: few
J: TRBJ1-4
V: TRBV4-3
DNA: TGCGCCAGCACTCTAAACAGGGGGTTGAATGAAAAACTGTTTTTT
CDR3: CASTLNRGLNEKLFF

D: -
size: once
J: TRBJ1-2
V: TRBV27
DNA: TGTGCCAGCAGACCCGCCGGGGCACAGGGAGGCTACACCTTC
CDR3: CASRPAGAQGGYTF

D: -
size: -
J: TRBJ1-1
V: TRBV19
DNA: TGTGCCAGTAGCGAATCAGGTGAAGCTTTCTTT
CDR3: CASSESGEAFF

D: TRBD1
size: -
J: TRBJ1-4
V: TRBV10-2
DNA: TGCGCCAGCTTAGACAGGGATAGTGAAAAACTGTTTTTT
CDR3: CASLDRDSEKLFF

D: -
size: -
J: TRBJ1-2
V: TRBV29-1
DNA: TGCAGGGTCTCGGACGATGGGGCTCCTAACTATGGCTACACCTTC
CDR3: CRVSDDGAPNYGYTF

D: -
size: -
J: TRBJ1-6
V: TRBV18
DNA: TGTGCCAGCTCACATGGGTATAATTCACCCCTCCACTTT
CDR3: CASSHGYNSPLHF

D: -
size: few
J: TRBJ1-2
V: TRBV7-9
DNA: TGTGCCAGCAGCTCCTTGACAACGGTGGATGGCTACACCTTC
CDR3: CASSSLTTVDGYTF

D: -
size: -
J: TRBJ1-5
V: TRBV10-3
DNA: TGTGCCATCAGTGATTCGGGGGAATACAATCAGCCCCAGCATTTT
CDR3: CAISDSGEYNQPQHF

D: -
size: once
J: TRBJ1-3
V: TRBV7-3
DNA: TGTGCCAGCAGCCGTAAGGGGACACGAAGAAACACCATATATTTT
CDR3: CASSRKGTRRNTIYF

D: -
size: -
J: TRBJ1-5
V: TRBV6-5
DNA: TGTGCCAGCAGTTCCCGGGCCTCTGGGAATCAGCCCCAGCATTTT
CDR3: CASSSRASGNQPQHF